These 11 T cell receptor beta chains share one sample of origin, sequenced in a study of shared clonotypes between healthy human individuals. TCRdb's copy holds only in-frame clones and misses some; the assay was immunoSEQ multiplex PCR. This table has a few hundred thousand clones, around 97% appearing once. What was sequenced was naive CD4+ T cells sorted from blood. Subset denoted: CD45RA+ positively selected. These receptors came from a woman under 40 in good health.

V gene TRBV6-1 combines with J gene TRBJ1-5; a possible D gene is TRBD1 (5 bases). Germline CDR1 reads MNHNS; CDR2 reads SASEGT. V shed 7 bases and J shed 6 bases, with 19 bases lying between them. The CDR3 extends over 15 amino acids. This chain's CDR3 is CASTRIWDDGQPQHF. The CDR3 bases are TGTGCCAGCACCCGAATATGGGACGACGGTCAGCCCCAGCATTTT.

The rearrangement joins TRBV28 to TRBJ1-5, with no clear D. Trimming took 5 bases from V and 7 from J, leaving 12 bases between them. This CDR3 has 13 residues. Per the germline V gene, CDR1 is MDHEN and CDR2 is SYDVKM. CDR3 sequence (DNA): TGTGCCAGCAGTACACCTCGGGGACAGCCCCAGCATTTT. Its protein product is CASSTPRGQPQHF.

As regards this clone: The sample carries other DNA sequences with the same CDR3. The chain is built from TRBV18 and TRBJ1-1; TRBD1 aligns across 9 bases. CDR1 and CDR2 (germline): KGHSH, LQKENI. V lost 6 bases to trimming and J lost 2 bases; unmatched junction nucleotides: 7. The CDR3 runs to 15 residues. The CDR3 sequence: CASSPMGQGNTEAFF. As DNA, the CDR3 is TGTGCCAGCTCCCCCATGGGACAGGGTAACACTGAAGCTTTCTTT. Full variable domain (rest looked up from reference TRBV18 and TRBJ1-1): NAGVMQNPRHLVRRRGQEARLRCSPMKGHSHVYWYRQLPEEGLKFMVYLQKENIIDESGMPKERFSAEFPKEGPSILRIQQVVRGDSAAYFCASSPMGQGNTEAFFGQGTRLTVV.

CDR3 region: CASSRSGPLYNEQFF. For the CDR3, the DNA is TGCGCCTCCTCACGATCGGGACCCTTATACAATGAGCAGTTCTTC. The chain combines TRBV10-2 with TRBJ2-1; tentatively, D is TRBD1 or TRBD2 (5 bases each). This CDR3 is 15 amino acids long. Per germline, CDR1 WSHSY and CDR2 SAAADI. V lost 11 bases and J 4 bases, leaving 21 bases between the germline ends.

This chain connects TRBV7-2 to TRBJ2-3, with D unclear. The CDR3 extends over 11 amino acids. The germline CDR1 and CDR2 sequences are SGHTA and FQGNSA. The V end lost 4 bases, the J end lost 9 bases, and 8 bases lay between the germline ends. CDR3: CASSSRGTQYF. CDR3 coding DNA: TGTGCCAGCAGCTCACGAGGAACGCAGTATTTT.

V usage is TRBV5-1 and J usage is TRBJ2-3; 7 positions match TRBD2. Germline CDR1 is SGHRS and CDR2 is YFSETQ. The CDR3 totals 18 residues. V shed 4 bases and J 3 bases; nucleotides not matched to a gene: 17. The CDR3 sequence: CASSRYTTSPGGTDTQYF. The CDR3 DNA reads as TGCGCCAGCAGCCGATACACGACAAGTCCCGGGGGGACAGATACGCAGTATTTT.

The chain combines TRBV5-1 with TRBJ2-5; D is undetermined. Trimming left V 1 base short and J 10 bases short, with 11 bases between. The CDR3 has 12 amino acids. Germline CDR1 and CDR2: SGHRS and YFSETQ. The CDR3 nucleotides read TGCGCCAGCAGCTTGAATATGGTGAGCCAGTACTTC. This encodes CASSLNMVSQYF.

The chain couples TRBV28 to TRBJ2-5; TRBD2 matches 10 bases. The V segment lost 7 bases and the J segment 1 base; nucleotides outside the gene matches: 3. CDR3 length: 14 amino acids. Germline CDR1 and CDR2: MDHEN and SYDVKM. The CDR3 nucleotides are TGTGCCAGCACCCGACTAGCGGGCCAAGAGACCCAGTACTTC. Translating it yields CASTRLAGQETQYF. Filled out from reference TRBV28 and TRBJ2-5, the complete variable domain reads DVKVTQSSRYLVKRTGEKVFLECVQDMDHENMFWYRQDPGLGLRLIYFSYDVKMKEKGDIPEGYSVSREKKERFSLILESASTNQTSMYLCASTRLAGQETQYFGPGTRLLVL.

This clone showed up just once. The chain links TRBV6-5 to TRBJ2-7; D not certain. The germline V gene has CDR1 MNHEY and CDR2 SVGAGI. The V end was cut by 2 bases, the J end by 1 base, with 12 bases between. The CDR3 contains 15 residues. The CDR3: CASSYIGLGSYEQYF. DNA of the CDR3: TGTGCCAGCAGTTACATCGGGTTGGGTTCCTACGAGCAGTACTTC.

The chain employs TRBV7-2 and TRBJ2-7; D is perhaps TRBD2 (5 bases). The CDR3 has 17 amino acids. Germline lookup yields CDR1 SGHTA and CDR2 FQGNSA. V dropped 1 base and J dropped 2 bases, with 18 bases sitting between them. CDR3 nucleotides: TGTGCCAGCAGCTTAGGATGGACTTCCCGCCCCCCCTACGAGCAGTACTTC. It codes for CASSLGWTSRPPYEQYF. Full variable domain (missing parts from reference TRBV7-2 and TRBJ2-7): GAGVSQSPSNKVTEKGKDVELRCDPISGHTALYWYRQSLGQGLEFLIYFQGNSAPDKSGLPSDRFSAERTGGSVSTLTIQRTQQEDSAVYLCASSLGWTSRPPYEQYFGPGTRLTVT.

The chain has TRBV4-1 and TRBJ1-2; possibly TRBD1 for D (5 bases). The V gene lost 3 bases and the J gene lost 2 bases, with 10 bases spanning the gap. The CDR3 extends over 14 amino acids. Germline assignment: CDR1 MGHRA and CDR2 YSYEKL. DNA for the CDR3: TGCGCCAGCAGCCACCCTGGGGGAAACTATGGCTACACCTTC. It translates to CASSHPGGNYGYTF.